The 5 T cell receptor beta chains reported below all come from one sample, sequenced in a study of T cell responses to AZD1222 COVID-19 vaccine. Here immunoSEQ multiplex PCR was the method, and the copy in TCRdb shows in-frame clones only, minus some. The sample includes tens of thousands of clones, about 88% of them seen just once. Sequencing was performed on peripheral blood, taken on day 0 of AZD1222 vaccination. These receptors originate from an adult in good health.

The chain recombines TRBV19 with TRBJ1-5; TRBD1 agrees at 7 bases. V trimming: 7 bases; J trimming: 3 bases; junction bases outside the gene matches: 15. There are 17 residues in the CDR3. Per germline, CDR1 LNHDA and CDR2 SQIVND (reference sequence). The CDR3 region has the DNA TGTGCCAGTACCTCCGGTGGGCAGGGGGGAAACAATCAGCCCCAGCATTTT. Amino acid sequence: CASTSGGQGGNNQPQHF.

The genes are TRBV28 and TRBJ1-4, with D possibly matching TRBD1 (5 bases). Trimming removed 11 bases at V and 8 bases at J, with 21 bases between. This CDR3 comprises 14 residues. Germline CDR1 is MDHEN and CDR2 is SYDVKM. The CDR3 DNA is TGTGCCGGGGCCCCCGGACAAGCACGGGAAAAACTGTTTTTT. This sequence encodes CAGAPGQAREKLFF.

The rearrangement links TRBV11-2 to TRBJ2-3; TRBD2 is a possible D gene (6 bases). The V gene's germline CDR1 is SGHAT and CDR2 FQNNGV. The CDR3 is 15 amino acids. Trimming removed 5 bases at V and 3 bases at J, with 15 bases between. This chain's CDR3 is CASSHGPGETDTQYF. Written as DNA, the CDR3 is TGTGCCAGCAGCCATGGGCCGGGGGAAACAGATACGCAGTATTTT.

This clone occurred once. The chain carries TRBV6-5 and TRBJ1-2; D possibly corresponds to TRBD1 (5 bases). Germline V CDR1 and CDR2: MNHEY, SVGAGI. This CDR3 contains 15 residues. Trimming shortened V by 0 bases and J by 4 bases, and 12 bases separated the two germline ends. CDR3 DNA: TGTGCCAGCAGTTACTCGAAAGGAACAGGCTATGGCTACACCTTC. Translated, it gives CASSYSKGTGYGYTF.

V and J are TRBV10-1 and TRBJ2-5; 7 nucleotides agree with TRBD1. The junction had 8 bases not matched to a gene; V was cut back by 0 bases and J by 7 bases. The germline gives CDR1 WNHNN, CDR2 SYGVQD (reference sequence). The CDR3 runs 15 residues. The CDR3 DNA follows: TGCGCCAGCAGTGAGTCGAGACAGGGTAGGGTGACCCAGTACTTC. Translation gives CASSESRQGRVTQYF.